This TCR beta chain was observed in a study of T cells after posttransplantation cyclophosphamide. General study points: TRB clonality was highly associated with recipient CMV seropositivity and reactivation. Donor CD8+ memory clones often dominated recipient blood repertoires at later times. Blood and skin or GI T cell repertoires showed limited TRB overlap.

This related bone marrow graft donor gave peripheral blood on the day of marrow donation. This clone was observed at least ten times. What it binds is unknown. The data were produced by immunoSEQ multiplex PCR, yet TCRdb's version contains in-frame clones alone and is incomplete. The specimen has roughly 34,000 clones, none found just once. The TCR originated in a woman aged 30 to 39 in good health and a related stem cell transplant donor. Sequencing was carried out using PBMCs.

The CDR3 region has the DNA TGTGCCAGCAGTTTACGGGCAGGGGGCACCGAGCAGTACTTC. It yields the protein CASSLRAGGTEQYF. The rearrangement uses TRBV27 and TRBJ2-7; 8 bases align to TRBD1. The CDR3 totals 14 residues. The junction had 6 bases not matched to a gene; V was cut back by 2 bases and J by 6 bases. Germline V gives CDR1 MNHEY, CDR2 SMNVEV (reference sequence).